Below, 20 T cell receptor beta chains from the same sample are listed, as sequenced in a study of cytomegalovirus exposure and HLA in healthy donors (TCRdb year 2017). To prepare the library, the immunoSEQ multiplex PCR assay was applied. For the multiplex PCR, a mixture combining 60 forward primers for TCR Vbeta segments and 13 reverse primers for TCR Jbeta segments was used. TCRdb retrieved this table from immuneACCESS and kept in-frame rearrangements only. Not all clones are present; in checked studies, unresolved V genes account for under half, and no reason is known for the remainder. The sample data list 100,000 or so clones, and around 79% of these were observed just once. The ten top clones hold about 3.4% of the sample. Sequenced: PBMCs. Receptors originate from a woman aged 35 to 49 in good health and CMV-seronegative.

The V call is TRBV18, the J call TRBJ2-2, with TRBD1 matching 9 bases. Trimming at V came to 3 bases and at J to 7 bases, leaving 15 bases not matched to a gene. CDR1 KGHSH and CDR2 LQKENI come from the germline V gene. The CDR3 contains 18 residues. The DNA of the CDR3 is TGTGCCAGCTCACCGAGGCAAATCGGGACAGGGACAGACGGGGAGCTGTTTTTT. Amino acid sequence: CASSPRQIGTGTDGELFF.

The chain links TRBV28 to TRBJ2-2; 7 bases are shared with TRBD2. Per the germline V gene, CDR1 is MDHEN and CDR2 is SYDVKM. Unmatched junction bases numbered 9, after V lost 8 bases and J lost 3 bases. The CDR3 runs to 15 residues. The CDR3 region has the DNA TGTGCCAGCTCCTCGGGGGGTGACGACACCGGGGAGCTGTTTTTT. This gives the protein CASSSGGDDTGELFF.

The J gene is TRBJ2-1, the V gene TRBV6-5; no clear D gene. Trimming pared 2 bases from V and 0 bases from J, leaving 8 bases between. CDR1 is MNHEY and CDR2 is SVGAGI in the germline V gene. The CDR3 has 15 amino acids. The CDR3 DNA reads TGTGCCAGCAGTTACGAACAGAGCTCCTACAATGAGCAGTTCTTC. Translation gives CASSYEQSSYNEQFF.

Written as DNA, the CDR3 is TGCGCCAGCTTCCCCCTTGCGGGGGGGCAAGATACGCAGTATTTT. Its translation: CASFPLAGGQDTQYF. The gene calls are TRBV5-1 and TRBJ2-3; TRBD2 aligns across 9 bases. The CDR3 runs 15 residues. Germline V gene data show CDR1 as SGHRS and CDR2 as YFSETQ. J lost 5 bases, V lost 7 bases, and 11 bases had no gene match.

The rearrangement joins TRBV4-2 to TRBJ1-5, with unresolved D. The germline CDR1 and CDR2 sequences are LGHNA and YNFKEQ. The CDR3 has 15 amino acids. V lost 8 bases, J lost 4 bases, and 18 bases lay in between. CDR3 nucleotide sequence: TGTGCCAGCTCACGGGCGGTTTCGGGAAATCAGCCCCAGCATTTT. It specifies CASSRAVSGNQPQHF.

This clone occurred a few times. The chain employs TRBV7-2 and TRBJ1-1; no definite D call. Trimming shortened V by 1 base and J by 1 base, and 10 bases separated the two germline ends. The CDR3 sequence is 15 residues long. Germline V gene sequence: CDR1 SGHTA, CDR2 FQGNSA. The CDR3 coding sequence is TGTGCCAGCAGCTTAGTCTTGGGAGGGAACACTGAAGCTTTCTTT. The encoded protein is CASSLVLGGNTEAFF. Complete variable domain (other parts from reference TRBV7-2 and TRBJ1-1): GAGVSQSPSNKVTEKGKDVELRCDPISGHTALYWYRQSLGQGLEFLIYFQGNSAPDKSGLPSDRFSAERTGGSVSTLTIQRTQQEDSAVYLCASSLVLGGNTEAFFGQGTRLTVV.

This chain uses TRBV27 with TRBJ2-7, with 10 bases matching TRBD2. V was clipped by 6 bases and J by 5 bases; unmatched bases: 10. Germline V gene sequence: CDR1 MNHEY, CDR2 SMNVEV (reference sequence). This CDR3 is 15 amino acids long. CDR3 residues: CASSLSLAGVHEQYF. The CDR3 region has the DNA TGTGCCAGCAGCCTATCTCTAGCGGGAGTCCACGAGCAGTACTTC.

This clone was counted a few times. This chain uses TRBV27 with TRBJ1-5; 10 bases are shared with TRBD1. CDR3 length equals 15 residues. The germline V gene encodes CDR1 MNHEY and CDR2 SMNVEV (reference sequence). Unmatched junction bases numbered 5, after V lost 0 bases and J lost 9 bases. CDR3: CASSLSGTGVTPQHF. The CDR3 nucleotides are TGTGCCAGCAGTTTATCCGGGACAGGGGTCACGCCCCAGCATTTT.

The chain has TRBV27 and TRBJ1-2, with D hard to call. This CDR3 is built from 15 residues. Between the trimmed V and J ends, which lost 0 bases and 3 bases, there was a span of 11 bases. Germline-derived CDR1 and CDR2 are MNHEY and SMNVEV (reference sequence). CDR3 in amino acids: CASSLSVPGYYGYTF. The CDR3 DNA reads TGTGCCAGCAGTTTATCTGTTCCGGGGTACTATGGCTACACCTTC.

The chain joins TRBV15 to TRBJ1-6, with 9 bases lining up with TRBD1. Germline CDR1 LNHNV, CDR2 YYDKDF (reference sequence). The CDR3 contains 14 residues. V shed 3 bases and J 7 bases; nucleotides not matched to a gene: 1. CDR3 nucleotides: TGTGCCACCAGCAGCGGGACAGGGAATTCACCCCTCCACTTT. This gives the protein CATSSGTGNSPLHF.

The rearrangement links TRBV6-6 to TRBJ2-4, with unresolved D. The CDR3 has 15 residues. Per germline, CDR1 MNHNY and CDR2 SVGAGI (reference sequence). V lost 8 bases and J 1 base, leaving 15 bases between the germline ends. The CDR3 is CASQRSNGAKNIQYF. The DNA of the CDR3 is TGTGCCAGCCAGCGCTCGAACGGGGCCAAAAACATTCAGTACTTC.

DNA of the CDR3: TGCGCCAGCCGGACAGTTGACACTGAAGCTTTCTTT. It encodes CASRTVDTEAFF. V and J are TRBV5-1 and TRBJ1-1, with D possibly being TRBD1 (6 bases). The CDR3 is 12 amino acids. The germline V gene has CDR1 SGHRS and CDR2 YFSETQ. V was shortened by 7 bases and J by 3 bases, with 10 bases between the two germline ends.

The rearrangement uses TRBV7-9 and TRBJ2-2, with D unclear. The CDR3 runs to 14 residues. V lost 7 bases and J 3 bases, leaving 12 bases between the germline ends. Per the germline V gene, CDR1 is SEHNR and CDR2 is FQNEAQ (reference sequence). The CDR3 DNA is TGTGCCAGCAATAAGGCAGGTTACACCGGGGAGCTGTTTTTT. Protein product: CASNKAGYTGELFF.

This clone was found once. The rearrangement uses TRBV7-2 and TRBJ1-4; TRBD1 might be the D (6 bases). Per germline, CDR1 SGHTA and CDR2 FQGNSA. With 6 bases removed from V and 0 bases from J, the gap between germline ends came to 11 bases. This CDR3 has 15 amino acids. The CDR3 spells CASRRGATTNEKLFF. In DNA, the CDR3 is TGTGCCAGCAGACGGGGGGCAACAACTAATGAAAAACTGTTTTTT.

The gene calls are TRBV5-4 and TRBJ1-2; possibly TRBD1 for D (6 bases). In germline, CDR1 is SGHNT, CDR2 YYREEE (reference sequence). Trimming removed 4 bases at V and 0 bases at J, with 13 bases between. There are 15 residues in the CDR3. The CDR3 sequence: CASSLGGLANYGYTF. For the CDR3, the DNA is TGTGCCAGCAGCCTGGGGGGGCTGGCTAACTATGGCTACACCTTC.

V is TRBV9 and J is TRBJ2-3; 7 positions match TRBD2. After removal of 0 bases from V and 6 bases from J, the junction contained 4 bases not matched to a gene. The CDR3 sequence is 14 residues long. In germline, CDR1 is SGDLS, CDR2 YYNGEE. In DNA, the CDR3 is TGTGCCAGCAGCGTAGGGGGGGGAAGGGATACGCAGTATTTT. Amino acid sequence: CASSVGGGRDTQYF.

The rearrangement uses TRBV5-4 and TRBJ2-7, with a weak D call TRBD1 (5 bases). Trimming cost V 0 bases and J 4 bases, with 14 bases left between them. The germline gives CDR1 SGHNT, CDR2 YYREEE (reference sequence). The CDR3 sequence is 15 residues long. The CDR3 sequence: CASSLDGAGDYEQYF. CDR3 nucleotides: TGTGCCAGCAGCTTGGATGGGGCCGGAGATTACGAGCAGTACTTC.

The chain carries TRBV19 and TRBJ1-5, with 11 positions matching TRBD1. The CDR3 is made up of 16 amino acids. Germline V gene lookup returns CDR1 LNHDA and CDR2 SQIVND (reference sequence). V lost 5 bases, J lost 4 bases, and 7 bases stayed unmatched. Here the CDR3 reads CASSPGTGGKNQPQHF. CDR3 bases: TGTGCCAGTAGTCCCGGGACAGGGGGTAAGAATCAGCCCCAGCATTTT. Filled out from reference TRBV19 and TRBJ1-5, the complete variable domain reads DGGITQSPKYLFRKEGQNVTLSCEQNLNHDAMYWYRQDPGQGLRLIYYSQIVNDFQKGDIAEGYSVSREKKESFPLTVTSAQKNPTAFYLCASSPGTGGKNQPQHFGDGTRLSIL.

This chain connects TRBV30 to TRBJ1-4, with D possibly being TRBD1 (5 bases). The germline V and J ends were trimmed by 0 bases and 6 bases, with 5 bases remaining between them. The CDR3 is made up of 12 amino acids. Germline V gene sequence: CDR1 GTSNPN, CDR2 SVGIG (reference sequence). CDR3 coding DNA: TGTGCCTGGAGTGTACAGGATGAAAAACTGTTTTTT. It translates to CAWSVQDEKLFF.

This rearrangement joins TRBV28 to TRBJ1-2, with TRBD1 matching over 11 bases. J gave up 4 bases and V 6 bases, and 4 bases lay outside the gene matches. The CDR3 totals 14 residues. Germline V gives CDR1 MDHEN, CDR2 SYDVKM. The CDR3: CASRRTGGIYGYTF. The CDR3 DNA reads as TGTGCCAGCAGAAGGACAGGGGGCATCTATGGCTACACCTTC.